This T cell receptor beta chain was identified during a study of blood T cell repertoires in COVID-19. Everyone who took part was roughly 18 to 100 years old, and they came from about two dozen US areas. The table came from immunoSEQ multiplex PCR; TCRdb's copy has only in-frame clones and leaves some out. This sample has about 400,000 clones; roughly 90% occur once, and the top ten carry roughly 2%. The CDR3 has 15 residues. Germline V gene sequence: CDR1 LNHDA, CDR2 SQIVND (reference sequence). V shed 3 bases, J shed 8 bases, and the junction held 8 bases outside the gene matches. The V gene is TRBV19, the J gene TRBJ1-4, with 8 positions matching TRBD1. The clonotype originates from a woman in her 40s with acute COVID-19. The sample comprised PBMCs or T cells enriched from blood (not recorded which). The CDR3 sequence is CASSMTGDVYEKLFF. The CDR3, as DNA: TGTGCCAGTAGTATGACAGGGGACGTATACGAAAAACTGTTTTTT.